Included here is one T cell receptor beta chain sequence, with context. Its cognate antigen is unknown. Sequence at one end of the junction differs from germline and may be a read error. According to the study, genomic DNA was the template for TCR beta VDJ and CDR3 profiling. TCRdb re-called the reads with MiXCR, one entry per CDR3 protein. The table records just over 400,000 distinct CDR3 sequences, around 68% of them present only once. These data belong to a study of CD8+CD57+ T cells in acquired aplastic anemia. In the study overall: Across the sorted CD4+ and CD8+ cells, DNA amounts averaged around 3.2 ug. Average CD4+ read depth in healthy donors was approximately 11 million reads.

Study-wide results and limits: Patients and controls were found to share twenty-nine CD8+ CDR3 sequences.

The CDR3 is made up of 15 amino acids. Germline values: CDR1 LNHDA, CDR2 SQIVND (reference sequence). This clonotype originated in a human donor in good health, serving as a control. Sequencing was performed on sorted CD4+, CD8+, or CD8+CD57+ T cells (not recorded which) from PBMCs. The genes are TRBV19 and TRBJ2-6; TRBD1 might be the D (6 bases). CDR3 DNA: TGTGCCAGTAGTATTGGGGGCCCTGGGGCCAACGTCCTGCCTTTC. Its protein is CASSIGGPGANVLPF.